This TCR beta chain stems from a study of long-term antiretroviral therapy in people with HIV. In the case of this clone: The antigen is unknown.

At survey level, the immunoSEQ assay was run in its v3.0 version. Only in-frame clones appear in the TCRdb table, and some are missing; sequencing was by immunoSEQ multiplex PCR. This table has tens of thousands of clones, 80% appearing once. Study conclusions and caveats: Clones that had undergone expansion before ART prevailed in the repertoire throughout all time points.

The length of the CDR3 is 14 residues. V was shortened by 4 bases and J by 5 bases, with 15 bases between the two germline ends. Germline V gene lookup returns CDR1 SGHRS and CDR2 YFSETQ. This TCR was recovered from a man aged 35 to 55 with HIV. The gene calls are TRBV5-1 and TRBJ1-1; D might be TRBD1 (5 bases). The material was unsorted PBMCs, obtained 0.3 years after starting antiretroviral therapy. CDR3 amino acids: CASSTGGGTTEAFF. Here the CDR3 DNA reads TGCGCCAGCAGCACTGGCGGTGGGACGACTGAAGCTTTCTTT.